The subject of this entry is one T cell receptor beta chain. Each sample yielded at least 5.5 micrograms of PBMC total RNA. The sample belongs to a study of blood T cells in healthy people across ages. Primed by a sample-barcoded 5' primer and a J-beta primer mix, a second PCR proceeded for about 6 to 12 cycles. TCRdb reprocessed the 5' RACE reads via MiXCR and lists one record per CDR3 protein. The table has 1.8 million or so distinct CDR3 sequences, approximately 39% seen once. The specimen sequenced was blood. This receptor was taken from a human donor in good health.

The CDR3 reads CASSDLGGEAFF. CDR3 DNA: TGTGCCAGCAGTGACTTAGGGGGTGAAGCTTTCTTT. The chain carries TRBV6-4 and TRBJ1-1; a possible D gene is TRBD1 (6 bases). Germline V CDR1 and CDR2: MRHNA, SNTAGT. This CDR3 region has 12 residues. Trimming took off 1 base at V and 7 bases at J, with 7 bases between the two ends.